This T cell receptor (beta chain) comes out of a study of neurological immune-mediated disorders. The study, taken as a whole, reports: The study found no CDR3 amino acid sequences shared by expanded clones across subjects, suggesting private repertoires in all groups.

Documented time point: longitudinal time-point 1 (baseline). Volunteers from a blood bank in Maryland, USA, made up the healthy controls. Where libraries were unsorted, they were derived from 2 million PBMCs stored at -80 degrees C. This clonotype was seen ten or more times. The antigen is not known. Synthesis of cDNA was accomplished via 5'RACE employing 10-nucleotide random UMIs. TCRdb reprocessed the 5' RACE reads via MiXCR and lists one record per CDR3 protein. The sample lists about 49,000 distinct CDR3 sequences, about a tenth occurring once. The CDR3 consists of 16 residues. Germline V gene lookup returns CDR1 ENHRY and CDR2 SYGVKD. Trimming cost V 4 bases and J 0 bases; bases outside gene matches: 2.

The V and J genes are TRBV10-3 and TRBJ2-2; 10 bases match TRBD1. The sequencing input was PBMCs. This clonotype was obtained from a woman aged 40 to 49 in good health. CDR3: CAISGGTGANTGELFF. The DNA for the CDR3 is TGTGCCATCAGTGGGGGGACAGGGGCGAACACCGGGGAGCTGTTTTTT.